The text below deals with one T cell receptor beta chain. Antigen specificity is unknown. Germline assignment: CDR1 SGHVS and CDR2 FQNEAQ. V lost 4 bases and J 6 bases, leaving 25 bases between the germline ends. The CDR3 has 17 amino acids. Extraction and reverse transcription of RNA yielded cDNA as the sequencing template. Repertoires were generated with immunoSEQ multiplex PCR, while TCRdb's copy carries only in-frame clones and drops some. Here the sample spans 170,000 or so clones, roughly 65% being singletons. These data come from a study of CD8+ T cells in alopecia areata. Indicated treatment: oral pan-JAK inhibitor, 5-10 mg twice daily. Broader study findings: Lesional scalp displayed greater clonality than normal scalp, most notably in alopecia totalis/universalis.

This sequence originates from a human donor with alopecia areata. The chain recombines TRBV7-8 with TRBJ2-7; D is possibly TRBD1 or TRBD2 (5 bases each). The sample consisted of CD4+ T cells sorted from blood, taken at week 4, from a patient treated with tofacitinib. The CDR3 here is CASSWAGRADSFREQYF. The CDR3 DNA is TGTGCCAGCAGCTGGGCGGGCAGGGCCGATTCTTTTCGCGAGCAGTACTTC.